These T cell receptor beta chains were read from a single sample in a study of T cell changes during pregnancy in multiple sclerosis. TCRdb keeps only in-frame clones here, not all; method: immunoSEQ multiplex PCR. Of 51,000 or so clones in the sample, 93% were seen once. Here the sequenced sample was peripheral blood, taken in the second trimester of pregnancy. These receptors all come from a female donor with multiple sclerosis, enrolled in a pregnancy study. Each CDR3 is given with its conserved first and last residue. A D gene is named only where the DNA matches it firmly. Rows give clone size only sometimes, using once, few, many, or a class for an expanded clone.

CDR3 DNA	CDR3 protein	D gene	J gene	clone size	V gene
TGTGCCATCAGGAGAGCGAGTACCGGGGAGCTGTTTTTT	CAIRRASTGELFF	.	TRBJ2-2	few	TRBV10-3
TGTGCCAGCAGTCAGACGAGGAGCTCCTACAATGAGCAGTTCTTC	CASSQTRSSYNEQFF	.	TRBJ2-1	once	TRBV11-2
TGTGCCAGCAGCTTAGCGGCTAGCGGGATCACAGATACGCAGTATTTT	CASSLAASGITDTQYF	TRBD2	TRBJ2-3	.	TRBV7-9
TGTGCCAGCAGCGCCAAATCCGGGGAAACCTACAATGAGCAGTTCTTC	CASSAKSGETYNEQFF	.	TRBJ2-1	.	TRBV9
TGTGCCAGCAGCCCCCAAACGGTACTCCAGGGTTCCGCTTTCTTT	CASSPQTVLQGSAFF	.	TRBJ1-1	.	TRBV7-9
TGTGCCAGCAGGACCCTACGCGGCTATGGCTACACCTTC	CASRTLRGYGYTF	.	TRBJ1-2	.	TRBV6-1
TGTGCCAGCAGCTTGTTAGACTTTACGGGGGGCACCTATGGCTACACCTTC	CASSLLDFTGGTYGYTF	.	TRBJ1-2	once	TRBV5-5
TGTGCCAGCTCACCGGGGGCGGAGCCCTACAATGAGCAGTTCTTC	CASSPGAEPYNEQFF	.	TRBJ2-1	.	TRBV18
TGCGCCAGCAGACTAGCGGGAGACACAGATACGCAGTATTTT	CASRLAGDTDTQYF	TRBD2	TRBJ2-3	.	TRBV5-1
TGTGCCAGCAGCTTGGAACAGGGATACGAGCAGTACTTC	CASSLEQGYEQYF	.	TRBJ2-7	.	TRBV5-4
TGTGCCAGCAGTGCCCCGCCAACTTCGAGTGAAAAACTGTTTTTT	CASSAPPTSSEKLFF	.	TRBJ1-4	.	TRBV6-1
TGTGCCAGCAGCGTACAGGGTGGCCCCTACGAGCAGTACTTC	CASSVQGGPYEQYF	.	TRBJ2-7	.	TRBV9
TGTGCCAGCAGCTTAGATGTTGTCGGGCGGGCCTACGAGCAGTACTTC	CASSLDVVGRAYEQYF	.	TRBJ2-7	once	TRBV11-3
TGTGCCAGCAGCTTAGCGGCTAGCGGGAGTCCATACATTCAGTACTTC	CASSLAASGSPYIQYF	TRBD2	TRBJ2-4	.	TRBV7-2
TGTGCCAGCAGCTTAAACATGGCCACTACCTACAATGAGCAGTTCTTC	CASSLNMATTYNEQFF	.	TRBJ2-1	.	TRBV7-6
TGTGCCAGCAGCTTCAGGGCGCCCAACACCGGGGAGCTGTTTTTT	CASSFRAPNTGELFF	.	TRBJ2-2	.	TRBV7-3
TGTGCCAGCTTCCGGGAAAACAAAGAGACCCAGTACTTC	CASFRENKETQYF	.	TRBJ2-5	.	TRBV2
TGTGCCAGCAGTTTGGGGCGGAACACTGAAGCTTTCTTT	CASSLGRNTEAFF	.	TRBJ1-1	.	TRBV28
TGTGCCAGCAGCTCGGGACAGGGGGCGACCGGGGAGCTGTTTTTT	CASSSGQGATGELFF	TRBD1	TRBJ2-2	.	TRBV7-8
TGCGCCAGGAACATTAGGGGGACAACCTACAATGAGCAGTTCTTC	CARNIRGTTYNEQFF	.	TRBJ2-1	once	TRBV10-1
TGCGCCAGCAGCGCCTCTAGTACCCTCCCCTACGAGCAGTACTTC	CASSASSTLPYEQYF	.	TRBJ2-7	.	TRBV5-1
TGTGCCAGCAGCCCGGACAGGGTAGCGCTCTTC	CASSPDRVALF	TRBD1	TRBJ2-1	.	TRBV7-9
TGTGCCAGCAGTGAGCCCAGCGGGAGAAATGAGCAGTTCTTC	CASSEPSGRNEQFF	TRBD2	TRBJ2-1	.	TRBV2
TGTGCCACCAGCAGAGGAGGGGGTGCCCCTACCGATACGCAGTATTTT	CATSRGGGAPTDTQYF	.	TRBJ2-3	.	TRBV15
TGTGCCAGCAGCAAAGCGGCCAGGGGTGTTGGGCTTCCCTACGAGCAGTACTTC	CASSKAARGVGLPYEQYF	.	TRBJ2-7	once	TRBV21-1
TGCGCCAGCAGCTTAAGCGGGAGTTCCTACGAGCAGTACTTC	CASSLSGSSYEQYF	TRBD2	TRBJ2-7	once	TRBV5-1
TGTGCCAGCAGCGTAGAGTCCGGGACAGGAGCAAATGAGCAGTTCTTC	CASSVESGTGANEQFF	TRBD1	TRBJ2-1	.	TRBV9